This T cell receptor (beta chain) was sequenced during a study of cytomegalovirus exposure and HLA in healthy donors. Findings of the study overall: Many donors carried some public TCRs, although rarity characterized most TCR sequences.

With 3 bases clipped from V and 0 bases from J, the junction kept 4 bases outside the gene matches. CDR3 length: 14 residues. CDR1 GTSNPN and CDR2 SVGIG come from the germline V gene (reference sequence). Comments on this clone: Its antigen is unknown.

Repertoires were generated with immunoSEQ multiplex PCR, while TCRdb's copy carries only in-frame clones and drops some. This table holds around 350,000 clones, more than 80% found once. Sequences were obtained from PBMCs. The origin of this receptor is a woman aged 18-35 years in good health and CMV-seronegative. J is TRBJ1-1 and V is TRBV30, with 7 bases aligning to TRBD1. The CDR3 region has the DNA TGTGCCTGGAGGATGGGACAGCTGAACACTGAAGCTTTCTTT. This gives the protein CAWRMGQLNTEAFF.